This T cell receptor beta chain came from a study of spatial heterogeneity in lung cancer. Turning to the study itself: Combinations of a unique TCR and a UMI were tallied in raw reads, and on average each appeared more than ten times. Whole-study findings and limits: It was found that expanded intratumoral alpha and beta TCR counts tracked tumor mutation counts.

CDR1 and CDR2 from the germline V gene are PRHDT and FYEKMQ (reference sequence). Between the trimmed V and J ends, which lost 1 base and 1 base, there was a span of 7 bases. CDR3 length: 14 amino acids. Time point of the sample: sample taken at primary tumor resection. This clonotype has more than one count but fewer than ten. Its antigen is not known. TCRdb re-analysed the 5' RACE reads in MiXCR, keeping a single row per CDR3 protein. The data contain roughly 4,000 distinct CDR3 sequences, less than 14% of them seen just once; the ten biggest clones take up less than 70%. The sequencing used lung tumor tissue, collected at surgery. The V gene is TRBV13, the J gene TRBJ1-1; D is undetermined. The clonotype was recovered from a male donor with early-stage non-small cell lung cancer. The CDR3 DNA reads as TGTGCCAGCAGCTTAGCCAAACCGAACACTGAAGCTTTCTTT. Encoded protein: CASSLAKPNTEAFF.